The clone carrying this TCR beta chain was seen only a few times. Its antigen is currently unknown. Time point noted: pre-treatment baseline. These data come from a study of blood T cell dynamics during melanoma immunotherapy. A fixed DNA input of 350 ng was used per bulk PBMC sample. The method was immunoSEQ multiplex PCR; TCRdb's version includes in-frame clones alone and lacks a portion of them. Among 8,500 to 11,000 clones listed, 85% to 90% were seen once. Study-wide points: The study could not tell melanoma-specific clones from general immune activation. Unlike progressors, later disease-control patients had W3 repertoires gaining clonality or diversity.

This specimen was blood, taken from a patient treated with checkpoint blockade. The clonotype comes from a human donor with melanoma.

The CDR3 region is CASSLEGGGPRETQYF. In nucleotides, the CDR3 is TGTGCCAGCAGCCTAGAAGGGGGAGGGCCGAGGGAGACCCAGTACTTC. The chain joins TRBV7-9 to TRBJ2-5; D is perhaps TRBD2 (7 bases). The germline V gene has CDR1 SEHNR and CDR2 FQNEAQ (reference sequence). This CDR3 has 16 amino acids. Trimming stripped 5 bases from V and 5 bases from J, with 21 bases between. Looking up the rest from reference TRBV7-9 and TRBJ2-5 gives the full variable domain: DTGVSQNPRHKITKRGQNVTFRCDPISEHNRLYWYRQTLGQGPEFLTYFQNEAQLEKSRLLSDRFSAERPKGSFSTLEIQRTEQGDSAMYLCASSLEGGGPRETQYFGPGTRLLVL.